The T cell receptor (beta chain) described here comes from a study of T-cell reconstitution after alpha-beta-depleted transplantation in children. The authors prepared the TCRbeta library with unique molecular identifiers. MiXCR, applied by TCRdb to the PCR reads, yields one record per CDR3 protein. The sample carries 350,000 to 400,000 distinct CDR3 sequences, around 20% recorded once. Per germline, CDR1 PRHDT and CDR2 FYEKMQ (reference sequence). V shed 5 bases and J 3 bases; nucleotides not matched to a gene: 9. This CDR3 spans 17 amino acids. This clonotype was counted ten times or more. This sample comprised PBMCs from the stem cell graft donor, obtained from the stem cell graft. V and J are TRBV13 and TRBJ1-6, with 8 positions matching TRBD1. The receptor's source is a human donor who donated a stem cell graft to a child with acute myeloid leukemia. The CDR3 here is CASSAAGDRSYNSPLHF. As DNA, the CDR3 is TGTGCCAGCAGCGCAGCAGGGGACAGGAGCTATAATTCACCCCTCCACTTT.